The clone carrying this T cell receptor (beta chain) was seen at least ten times. This sample stems from a study of early T cells in non-severe SARS-CoV-2 infection. Each CDR3 protein gets one entry after TCRdb re-called the 5' RACE reads with MiXCR. The sample records about 48,000 distinct CDR3 sequences, about 7.8% being singletons. CDR3 length: 11 amino acids. V was trimmed by 7 bases and J by 6 bases, leaving 6 bases between them. Germline V lookup: CDR1 LNHDA, CDR2 SQIVND (reference sequence). This chain links TRBV19 with TRBJ2-2, with D uncertain. The sequence was collected from an adult who was a healthcare worker with PCR-confirmed SARS-CoV-2 infection or an uninfected control (not recorded which). The specimen sequenced was whole blood. The CDR3 loop is CASTNPGELFF. DNA for the CDR3: TGTGCCAGTACGAATCCCGGGGAGCTGTTTTTT.